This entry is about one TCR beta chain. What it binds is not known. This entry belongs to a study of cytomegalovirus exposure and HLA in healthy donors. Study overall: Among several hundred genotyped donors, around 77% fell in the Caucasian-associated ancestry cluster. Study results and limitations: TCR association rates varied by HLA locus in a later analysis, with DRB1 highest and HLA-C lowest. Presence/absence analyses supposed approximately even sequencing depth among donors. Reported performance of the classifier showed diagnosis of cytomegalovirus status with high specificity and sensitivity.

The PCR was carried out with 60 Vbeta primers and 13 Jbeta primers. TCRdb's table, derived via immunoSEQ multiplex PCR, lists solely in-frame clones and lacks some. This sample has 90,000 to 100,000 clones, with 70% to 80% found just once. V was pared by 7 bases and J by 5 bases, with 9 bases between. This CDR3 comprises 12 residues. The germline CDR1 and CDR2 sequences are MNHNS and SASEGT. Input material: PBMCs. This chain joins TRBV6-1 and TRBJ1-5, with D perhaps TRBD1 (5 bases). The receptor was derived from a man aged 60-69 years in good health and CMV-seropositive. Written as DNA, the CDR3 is TGTGCCAGCAAAGGGGATTATCAGCCCCAGCATTTT. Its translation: CASKGDYQPQHF.